This entry lists 29 T cell receptor beta chains sequenced from one sample in a study of blood T cell repertoires in COVID-19. Assay used: immunoSEQ multiplex PCR; TCRdb lists only in-frame clones, some missing. Of 90,000 to 120,000 clones detected, nearly 90% appear once; the ten largest clones hold roughly 6%. Input material: peripheral blood. These receptors originate from a woman aged 60-75 years with acute or convalescent COVID-19.

The V gene is TRBV19, the J gene TRBJ1-5, with a tentative D call TRBD1 (5 bases). Per germline, CDR1 LNHDA and CDR2 SQIVND (reference sequence). This CDR3 comprises 12 residues. Trimming pared 11 bases from V and 4 bases from J, leaving 12 bases between. CDR3 in DNA: TGTGCCGCGGGACTCTATAATCAGCCCCAGCATTTT. Encoded protein: CAAGLYNQPQHF.

The CDR3 sequence: CASSIPSGTYNEQFF. The CDR3, as DNA: TGTGCCAGTAGTATTCCTAGCGGGACCTACAATGAGCAGTTCTTC. V usage is TRBV19 and J usage is TRBJ2-1, with TRBD2 matching over 9 bases. Trimming removed 3 bases from V and 2 bases from J; junction bases left unmatched: 2. The CDR3 sequence is 15 residues long. CDR1 is LNHDA and CDR2 is SQIVND in the germline V gene (reference sequence).

The CDR3 loop reads CASSSTGGLADYEQYF. The CDR3, as DNA: TGTGCCAGCAGCTCTACCGGGGGGCTAGCGGACTACGAGCAGTACTTC. J is TRBJ2-7 and V is TRBV7-2; the D gene is possibly TRBD2 (7 bases). The CDR3 is 16 residues long. Deletions cut 4 bases from V and 3 bases from J, with 19 bases between. From germline, CDR1 is SGHTA and CDR2 FQGNSA.

The chain uses TRBV28 and TRBJ2-7; 7 positions match TRBD1. Germline V gene sequence: CDR1 MDHEN, CDR2 SYDVKM. The CDR3 extends over 12 amino acids. Trimming at V came to 2 bases and at J to 8 bases, leaving 3 bases not matched to a gene. CDR3 bases: TGTGCCAGCAGTTTAAAGGGGGCGAAGCAGTACTTC. This translates into CASSLKGAKQYF. Combining the CDR3 with reference TRBV28 and TRBJ2-7 gives the whole variable domain DVKVTQSSRYLVKRTGEKVFLECVQDMDHENMFWYRQDPGLGLRLIYFSYDVKMKEKGDIPEGYSVSREKKERFSLILESASTNQTSMYLCASSLKGAKQYFGPGTRLTVT.

The CDR3, as DNA: TGTGCCAGCAGCGTACAGGCGACTAACACCATATATTTT. It encodes CASSVQATNTIYF. The chain has TRBV5-4 and TRBJ1-3, with D perhaps matching TRBD1 (5 bases). The CDR3 runs 13 residues. The V end lost 4 bases, the J end lost 7 bases, and 12 bases lay between the germline ends. The germline gives CDR1 SGHNT, CDR2 YYREEE (reference sequence).

V usage is TRBV29-1 and J usage is TRBJ2-2; TRBD1 matches at 10 bases. CDR1 and CDR2 from the germline V gene are SQVTM and ANQGSEA. The CDR3 is 15 amino acids. With V trimmed by 5 bases and J by 3 bases, 6 bases remained unmatched. The CDR3 DNA follows: TGCAGCGTTCGTGACAGGGGGCGCGACACCGGGGAGCTGTTTTTT. This sequence encodes CSVRDRGRDTGELFF.

This clone was recorded a few times. The rearrangement uses TRBV28 and TRBJ1-1; 10 bases are a match to TRBD1. CDR3 length: 14 amino acids. Germline values: CDR1 MDHEN, CDR2 SYDVKM. The junction had 2 bases not matched to a gene; V was cut back by 6 bases and J by 1 base. The CDR3 protein is CASRGQGRNTEAFF. The CDR3 nucleotides read TGTGCCAGCAGGGGACAGGGGAGGAACACTGAAGCTTTCTTT. The full variable domain, rest sourced from reference TRBV28 and TRBJ1-1, is DVKVTQSSRYLVKRTGEKVFLECVQDMDHENMFWYRQDPGLGLRLIYFSYDVKMKEKGDIPEGYSVSREKKERFSLILESASTNQTSMYLCASRGQGRNTEAFFGQGTRLTVV.

This CDR3 reads CASSRTAEVGSNQPQHF. CDR3 sequence (DNA): TGCGCCAGCAGCCGAACCGCCGAGGTCGGGAGCAATCAGCCCCAGCATTTT. The chain joins TRBV4-1 to TRBJ1-5; D is unresolved. CDR1 is MGHRA and CDR2 is YSYEKL in the germline V gene. This CDR3 comprises 17 residues. V lost 4 bases and J lost 1, with 17 bases in between.

The rearrangement joins TRBV29-1 to TRBJ1-2; D not resolved. This CDR3 comprises 12 residues. The germline gives CDR1 SQVTM, CDR2 ANQGSEA. The germline V and J ends were trimmed by 4 bases and 7 bases, with 13 bases remaining between them. The CDR3 bases are TGCAGCGTTGCTACAGTGAGCTCTGGCTACACCTTC. As protein: CSVATVSSGYTF.

The rearrangement uses TRBV24-1 and TRBJ2-1; 11 positions match TRBD1. Germline values: CDR1 KGHDR, CDR2 SFDVKD. The length of the CDR3 is 15 residues. With V trimmed by 3 bases and J by 7 bases, 4 bases remained unmatched. This chain's CDR3 is CATSDQDRGRNEQFF. The CDR3, as DNA: TGTGCCACCAGTGATCAGGACAGGGGGCGAAATGAGCAGTTCTTC.

This clone came up once. The genes are TRBV5-1 and TRBJ2-1; the match to TRBD2 covers 8 bases. The ends lost 1 base at V and 8 bases at J; junction bases unmatched: 11. The germline gives CDR1 SGHRS, CDR2 YFSETQ. The CDR3 has 16 amino acids. The CDR3, as DNA: TGCGCCAGCAGCTTGATGAGTAGCGGGATTAACTATGAGCAGTTCTTC. Translated, it gives CASSLMSSGINYEQFF.

This sequence joins TRBV28 and TRBJ1-2, with 7 bases aligning to TRBD1. V was clipped by 7 bases and J by 2 bases; unmatched bases: 4. The CDR3 sequence is 13 residues long. Germline V lookup: CDR1 MDHEN, CDR2 SYDVKM. The CDR3 DNA reads as TGTGCCAGCACCGCAGGGGGAAACTATGGCTACACCTTC. Translated, it gives CASTAGGNYGYTF.

This chain connects TRBV5-1 to TRBJ1-3, with 9 bases matching TRBD1. Germline CDR1 reads SGHRS; CDR2 reads YFSETQ. Unmatched junction bases numbered 8, after V lost 3 bases and J lost 1 base. The CDR3 runs 17 residues. CDR3 nucleotide sequence: TGCGCCAGCAGCTCCTTCCCGACAGGGGGGTCTGGAAACACCATATATTTT. This encodes CASSSFPTGGSGNTIYF. Combining the CDR3 with reference TRBV5-1 and TRBJ1-3 gives the whole variable domain KAGVTQTPRYLIKTRGQQVTLSCSPISGHRSVSWYQQTPGQGLQFLFEYFSETQRNKGNFPGRFSGRQFSNSRSEMNVSTLELGDSALYLCASSSFPTGGSGNTIYFGEGSWLTVV.

This clone was observed a single time. This chain joins TRBV9 and TRBJ2-1, with 10 nucleotides matching TRBD2. The CDR3 totals 19 residues. Trimming took 4 bases from V and 0 from J; bases not matched to a gene: 13. The germline gives CDR1 SGDLS, CDR2 YYNGEE. The CDR3 DNA reads TGTGCCAGCAGCCCGAGGGGCACTAGCGGGACTAGCTCCTACAATGAGCAGTTCTTC. Translation: CASSPRGTSGTSSYNEQFF.

This rearrangement joins TRBV7-9 to TRBJ1-1, with no clear D. Trimming removed 5 bases from V and 0 bases from J, with 10 bases in between. Germline assignment: CDR1 SEHNR and CDR2 FQNEAQ (reference sequence). CDR3 length equals 14 residues. The CDR3 reads CASSQQSMNTEAFF. The CDR3, as DNA: TGTGCCAGCAGCCAACAGTCTATGAACACTGAAGCTTTCTTT.

The V gene is TRBV23-1, the J gene TRBJ1-2, with D possibly TRBD1 on 5 matching bases. TRBV23-1 is known as an ORF, though its function is uncertain. The CDR3 runs to 13 residues. The V end was cut by 8 bases, the J end by 6 bases, with 16 bases between. This CDR3 is CASWRRVVNGYTF. CDR3 DNA: TGCGCCAGCTGGCGCAGGGTCGTAAATGGCTACACCTTC.

The V call is TRBV11-3, the J call TRBJ1-6; 8 bases are a match to TRBD1. This CDR3 region has 15 residues. Germline CDR1 SGHNT, CDR2 YENEEA. The junction had 4 bases not matched to a gene; V was cut back by 3 bases and J by 6 bases. The CDR3 sequence: CASSFPGQGNSPLHF. CDR3 sequence (DNA): TGTGCCAGCAGCTTCCCCGGACAGGGTAATTCACCCCTCCACTTT.

The chain couples TRBV5-1 to TRBJ1-2; D is undetermined. Trimming cost V 4 bases and J 8 bases, with 21 bases left between them. This CDR3 is 15 amino acids long. The germline V gene encodes CDR1 SGHRS and CDR2 YFSETQ. The DNA of the CDR3 is TGCGCCAGCAGCCCGGGCGGGGATCCAACTGGCGGCTACACCTTC. This sequence encodes CASSPGGDPTGGYTF.

This sequence joins TRBV27 and TRBJ1-6; D is possibly TRBD1 (6 bases). This CDR3 contains 15 residues. Deletions cut 9 bases from V and 3 bases from J, with 15 bases between. Germline CDR1 reads MNHEY; CDR2 reads SMNVEV (reference sequence). The CDR3 reads CASQQAGVYNSPLHF. CDR3 sequence (DNA): TGTGCCAGTCAACAGGCAGGGGTCTATAATTCACCCCTCCACTTT.

This clone was picked up one time. V is TRBV5-4 and J is TRBJ1-1, with D perhaps matching TRBD1 (5 bases). This CDR3 contains 13 residues. The V end lost 4 bases, the J end lost 1 base, and 8 bases lay between the germline ends. Per germline, CDR1 SGHNT and CDR2 YYREEE (reference sequence). The CDR3 DNA sequence: TGTGCCAGCAGCAACGACAGGAACACTGAAGCTTTCTTT. Encoded protein: CASSNDRNTEAFF.

This clone was detected once. The rearrangement uses TRBV5-1 and TRBJ1-1, with TRBD1 matching over 10 bases. The germline V gene encodes CDR1 SGHRS and CDR2 YFSETQ. J was trimmed by 3 bases and V by 4 bases; bases with no gene match: 3. The CDR3 runs to 14 residues. As DNA, the CDR3 is TGCGCCAGCAGCGAGGGACAGGGGCACACTGAAGCTTTCTTT. It specifies CASSEGQGHTEAFF.

The chain employs TRBV5-1 and TRBJ2-1; TRBD1 matches at 7 bases. Germline lookup yields CDR1 SGHRS and CDR2 YFSETQ. The CDR3 runs to 15 residues. Trimming took 4 bases from V and 7 from J; bases not matched to a gene: 11. The chain's CDR3 is CASSRDRPEANEQFF. CDR3 sequence (DNA): TGCGCCAGCAGCCGGGACAGACCCGAGGCGAATGAGCAGTTCTTC.

As regards this clone: The junction does not match germline at one end; this may be a read error. The CDR3, as DNA: TGCGCCAGCAGCCAAGTGTACAATAAGCAGTTCTTC. This translates into CASSQVYNKQFF. This rearrangement joins TRBV4-1 to TRBJ2-1; D uncertain. Germline CDR1 is MGHRA and CDR2 is YSYEKL. This CDR3 has 12 amino acids.

The chain recombines TRBV6-5 with TRBJ2-2; TRBD2 matches at 12 bases. The CDR3 has 15 amino acids. The germline CDR1 and CDR2 sequences are MNHEY and SVGAGI. The trim removed 6 bases at V and 7 bases at J, leaving 6 bases unmatched. The CDR3 bases are TGTGCCAGCAGCCCCACTAGCGGGAGGAGCGGGGAGCTGTTTTTT. Its protein product is CASSPTSGRSGELFF.

The rearrangement joins TRBV29-1 to TRBJ2-1; 12 bases fit TRBD2. J was trimmed by 5 bases and V by 7 bases; bases with no gene match: 6. Germline V gene data show CDR1 as SQVTM and CDR2 as ANQGSEA. The CDR3 runs 14 residues. CDR3: CSARLAGVNNEQFF. The CDR3 coding sequence is TGCAGCGCTCGACTAGCGGGAGTGAACAATGAGCAGTTCTTC.

The gene calls are TRBV19 and TRBJ2-1; 9 nucleotides agree with TRBD2. The CDR3 totals 14 residues. Germline CDR1 and CDR2: LNHDA and SQIVND (reference sequence). Trimming cost V 5 bases and J 9 bases; bases outside gene matches: 8. The DNA for the CDR3 is TGTGCCAGTAGTTCGGCGGGAGGGCGAGGTGAGCAGTTCTTC. The encoded protein is CASSSAGGRGEQFF.

The gene calls are TRBV2 and TRBJ2-3; TRBD2 agrees at 11 bases. CDR3 size: 15 residues. J lost 3 bases, V lost 3 bases, and 2 bases had no gene match. Germline V lookup: CDR1 SNHLY, CDR2 FYNNEI. Written as DNA, the CDR3 is TGTGCCAGCAGTGATAGCGGGAGGGGTACAGATACGCAGTATTTT. Residues: CASSDSGRGTDTQYF.

V is TRBV5-1 and J is TRBJ2-1; 7 nucleotides line up with TRBD1. V dropped 4 bases and J dropped 8; count of bases not matched to a gene: 9. This CDR3 is built from 14 residues. Germline CDR1 reads SGHRS; CDR2 reads YFSETQ. DNA of the CDR3: TGCGCCAGCAGCCCCCTAAGGACAGGCGATGAGCAGTTCTTC. This translates into CASSPLRTGDEQFF.

The chain links TRBV5-6 to TRBJ2-7; tentative D call: TRBD1 (7 bases). CDR1 SGHDT and CDR2 YYEEEE come from the germline V gene. The CDR3 covers 15 residues. The V and J ends lost 4 bases and 3 bases respectively, with 17 bases between them. CDR3 coding DNA: TGTGCCAGCAGCCCGGACAGGACTACCCTCTACGAGCAGTACGTC. Its protein product is CASSPDRTTLYEQYV.